This TCR beta chain was documented in a study of CD8+ T cells in alopecia areata. Overall study: The duration of tofacitinib was 6 to 18 months, with 6 months off drug afterward. Regarding the study as a whole: Sequencing of scalp samples also includes resident alphabeta T cells from normal skin.

Trimming removed 4 bases at V and 9 bases at J, with 22 bases between. Germline V gives CDR1 LNHNV, CDR2 YYDKDF (reference sequence). CDR3 size: 16 residues. Isolated RNA was reverse transcribed into cDNA used as the sequencing template. Method: immunoSEQ multiplex PCR; TCRdb's copy keeps in-frame clones and lacks some. This sample has about 120,000 clones, with about 50% found just once. Treatment denoted: oral pan-JAK inhibitor, 5-10 mg twice daily. A note on this clone: Its antigen is as yet unknown.

This specimen consisted of CD4+ T cells sorted from blood, obtained at week 4, from a patient treated with tofacitinib. The receptor's source is a human donor with alopecia areata. The rearrangement links TRBV15 to TRBJ2-1, with a tentative D call TRBD1 (6 bases). The CDR3 DNA reads as TGTGCCACCAGCACCGGCAGGGGACGGGTTGTCGGTGAGCAGTTCTTC. Its translation is CATSTGRGRVVGEQFF. The complete variable domain, with remaining parts taken from reference TRBV15 and TRBJ2-1, reads DAMVIQNPRYQVTQFGKPVTLSCSQTLNHNVMYWYQQKSSQAPKLLFHYYDKDFNNEADTPDNFQSRRPNTSFCFLDIRSPGLGDTAMYLCATSTGRGRVVGEQFFGPGTRLTVL.